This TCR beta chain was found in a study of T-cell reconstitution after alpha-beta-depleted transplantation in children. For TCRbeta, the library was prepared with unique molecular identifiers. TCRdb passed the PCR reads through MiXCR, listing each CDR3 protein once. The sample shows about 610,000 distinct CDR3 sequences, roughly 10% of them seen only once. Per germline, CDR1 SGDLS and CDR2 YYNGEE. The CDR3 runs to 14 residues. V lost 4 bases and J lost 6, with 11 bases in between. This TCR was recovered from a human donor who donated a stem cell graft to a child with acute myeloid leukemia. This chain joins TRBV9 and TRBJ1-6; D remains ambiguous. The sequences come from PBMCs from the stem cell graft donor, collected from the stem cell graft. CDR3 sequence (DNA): TGTGCCAGCAGCCTGCTCAGCTTTAATTCACCCCTCCACTTT. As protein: CASSLLSFNSPLHF.